These T cell receptor beta chains were read from a single sample in a study of blood T cell repertoires in COVID-19. The data were produced by immunoSEQ multiplex PCR, yet TCRdb's version contains in-frame clones alone and is incomplete. This sample has fewer than 250,000 clones, with approximately 83% found just once. The sequenced sample was peripheral blood. Source of these receptors: a woman aged 35 to 49 with active or convalescent COVID-19. The CDR3 runs from the conserved cysteine through the conserved F or W. A D gene is named only where the DNA matches it firmly. The size entry is marked missing in some rows and otherwise reads once, few, many or a size class.

v_gene: TRBV9; j_gene: TRBJ1-2; abundance: once; len: 15; d_gene: TRBD1; CDR3nt: TGTGCCAGCAGCGCCCTCGGGACAGGGGGCGCTGGCTACACCTTC; CDR3aa: CASSALGTGGAGYTF
v_gene: TRBV9; j_gene: TRBJ1-4; abundance: NA; len: 15; d_gene: TRBD1; CDR3nt: TGTGCCAGCAGCGGCAACAGGGGGCGCACTGAAAAACTGTTTTTT; CDR3aa: CASSGNRGRTEKLFF
v_gene: TRBV24-1; j_gene: TRBJ1-5; abundance: NA; len: 14; d_gene: TRBD1; CDR3nt: TGTGCCACCGAGGCGACAGGGCGCAATCAGCCCCAGCATTTT; CDR3aa: CATEATGRNQPQHF
v_gene: TRBV11-3; j_gene: TRBJ1-2; abundance: NA; len: 16; d_gene: TRBD1; CDR3nt: TGTGCCAGCAGCTTCTCGAACAGGGGGTATTTCTATGGCTACACCTTC; CDR3aa: CASSFSNRGYFYGYTF
v_gene: TRBV25-1; j_gene: TRBJ2-3; abundance: NA; len: 16; d_gene: TRBD2; CDR3nt: TGTGCCAGCAGTGGAAGGGCTAGCGGGAGTCCAGATACGCAGTATTTT; CDR3aa: CASSGRASGSPDTQYF
v_gene: TRBV30; j_gene: TRBJ2-2; abundance: NA; len: 18; d_gene: NA; CDR3nt: TGTGCCTGGAGAAAGGTCTATCTTCGGGGGAATTTCTCCGGGGAGCTGTTTTTT; CDR3aa: CAWRKVYLRGNFSGELFF
v_gene: TRBV6-1; j_gene: TRBJ2-7; abundance: NA; len: 16; d_gene: TRBD2; CDR3nt: TGTGCCAGCAGTGACTTCGGGACTAAGGGAACCTACGAGCAGTACTTC; CDR3aa: CASSDFGTKGTYEQYF
v_gene: TRBV3-1/TRBV3-2; j_gene: TRBJ1-2; abundance: NA; len: 15; d_gene: TRBD1; CDR3nt: TGTGCCAGCAGCCAAGATATGGGACAGGGTAATGGCTACACCTTC; CDR3aa: CASSQDMGQGNGYTF
v_gene: TRBV24-1; j_gene: TRBJ1-2; abundance: NA; len: 16; d_gene: TRBD1; CDR3nt: TGTGCCACCAGTGATTGGCGGGCAGGGGGCAGGCAGGGCTACACCTTC; CDR3aa: CATSDWRAGGRQGYTF
v_gene: TRBV14; j_gene: TRBJ1-1; abundance: NA; len: 18; d_gene: TRBD1; CDR3nt: TGTGCCAGCAGCCAATACGGGACAGGGGCTGCGAGAAACACTGAAGCTTTCTTT; CDR3aa: CASSQYGTGAARNTEAFF
v_gene: TRBV28; j_gene: TRBJ2-7; abundance: once; len: 11; d_gene: NA; CDR3nt: TGTGCCAGCAGTTTCCCCGACGAGCAGTACTTC; CDR3aa: CASSFPDEQYF
v_gene: TRBV5-1; j_gene: TRBJ2-3; abundance: NA; len: 15; d_gene: TRBD1; CDR3nt: TGCGCCAGCACTAGACAGGGCCTCACCACAGATACGCAGTATTTT; CDR3aa: CASTRQGLTTDTQYF
v_gene: TRBV27; j_gene: TRBJ1-5; abundance: NA; len: 16; d_gene: NA; CDR3nt: TGTGCCAGCAGTTCGAATTCCGGTGCCTATTCAGGGCCCCAGCATTTT; CDR3aa: CASSSNSGAYSGPQHF
v_gene: TRBV6-6; j_gene: TRBJ2-7; abundance: many; len: 13; d_gene: NA; CDR3nt: TGTGCCAGCAGTATAACCGGGGTCTACGAGCAGTACTTC; CDR3aa: CASSITGVYEQYF
v_gene: TRBV19; j_gene: TRBJ1-1; abundance: NA; len: 15; d_gene: NA; CDR3nt: TGTGCCAGTAGCCTTGTGGCGATGAGAGGGACTGAAGCTTTCTTT; CDR3aa: CASSLVAMRGTEAFF
v_gene: TRBV5-4; j_gene: TRBJ2-3; abundance: NA; len: 13; d_gene: NA; CDR3nt: TGTGCCAGCAGCCTCCAGGGGCCCGATACGCAGTATTTT; CDR3aa: CASSLQGPDTQYF
v_gene: TRBV3-1/TRBV3-2; j_gene: TRBJ2-1; abundance: NA; len: 16; d_gene: TRBD2; CDR3nt: TGTGCCAGCAGCGGAAATAGCGGGAGCTCCTACAATGAGCAGTTCTTC; CDR3aa: CASSGNSGSSYNEQFF
v_gene: TRBV2; j_gene: TRBJ2-3; abundance: NA; len: 11; d_gene: NA; CDR3nt: TGTGCCGGAGCCGAGGAGGGTACGCAGTATTTT; CDR3aa: CAGAEEGTQYF
v_gene: TRBV5-1; j_gene: TRBJ2-3; abundance: NA; len: 14; d_gene: NA; CDR3nt: TGCGCCAGCAGCTTGGTCCGGACAGCAGATACGCAGTATTTT; CDR3aa: CASSLVRTADTQYF
v_gene: TRBV25-1; j_gene: TRBJ1-2; abundance: NA; len: 13; d_gene: TRBD1; CDR3nt: TGTGCCAGCAGTGAAGACAGGGTAGGAGGCTACACCTTC; CDR3aa: CASSEDRVGGYTF
v_gene: TRBV4-1; j_gene: TRBJ1-2; abundance: NA; len: 12; d_gene: NA; CDR3nt: TGCGCCAGCAAGGGGCCCGCCGCTGGCTACACCTTC; CDR3aa: CASKGPAAGYTF
v_gene: TRBV5-1; j_gene: TRBJ1-4; abundance: NA; len: 15; d_gene: TRBD1; CDR3nt: TGCGCCAGCAGCTGGGGACAGGGCCGGGGTGAAAAACTGTTTTTT; CDR3aa: CASSWGQGRGEKLFF
v_gene: TRBV11-2; j_gene: TRBJ2-3; abundance: NA; len: 15; d_gene: TRBD1; CDR3nt: TGTGCCAGCAGCTTTTACAGGGGCTCCTCGGATACGCAGTATTTT; CDR3aa: CASSFYRGSSDTQYF
v_gene: TRBV6-2/TRBV6-3; j_gene: TRBJ1-3; abundance: NA; len: 15; d_gene: NA; CDR3nt: TGTGCCAGCAGTTACGGGGAGACCTCTGGAAACACCATATATTTT; CDR3aa: CASSYGETSGNTIYF
v_gene: TRBV28; j_gene: TRBJ1-5; abundance: NA; len: 14; d_gene: NA; CDR3nt: TGTGCCAGCAGTTTAACGACGGGGAGACAGCCCCAGCATTTT; CDR3aa: CASSLTTGRQPQHF
v_gene: TRBV2; j_gene: TRBJ2-5; abundance: NA; len: 15; d_gene: TRBD1; CDR3nt: TGTGCCAGCAGGACAGGGGCCCCAAAAGTAGAGACCCAGTACTTC; CDR3aa: CASRTGAPKVETQYF
v_gene: TRBV2; j_gene: TRBJ1-5; abundance: NA; len: 13; d_gene: NA; CDR3nt: TGTGCCAGCGCCCCGGGGGGGCTTCAGCCCCAGCATTTT; CDR3aa: CASAPGGLQPQHF
v_gene: TRBV19; j_gene: TRBJ2-7; abundance: NA; len: 12; d_gene: NA; CDR3nt: TGTGCCAGTAGTATCCAGTCTGGCGAGCAGTACTTC; CDR3aa: CASSIQSGEQYF
v_gene: TRBV11-2; j_gene: TRBJ2-1; abundance: NA; len: 18; d_gene: TRBD2; CDR3nt: TGTGCCAGCAGCTTTAGCGGGAGGGCAAGGGGGGTTTACAATGAGCAGTTCTTC; CDR3aa: CASSFSGRARGVYNEQFF
v_gene: TRBV4-1; j_gene: TRBJ2-7; abundance: NA; len: 16; d_gene: NA; CDR3nt: TGCGCCAGCAGCCAGGAACAGGGACCTGAAACCTACGAGCAGTACTTC; CDR3aa: CASSQEQGPETYEQYF
v_gene: TRBV29-1; j_gene: TRBJ1-5; abundance: NA; len: 15; d_gene: NA; CDR3nt: TGCAGCGTTGTGGTCTTCGGGGTTAGCAATCAGCCCCAGCATTTT; CDR3aa: CSVVVFGVSNQPQHF
v_gene: TRBV6-5; j_gene: TRBJ1-2; abundance: NA; len: 15; d_gene: NA; CDR3nt: TGTGCCAGCAGTCCTCAGGCTAACTTACCCTATGGCTACACCTTC; CDR3aa: CASSPQANLPYGYTF
v_gene: TRBV5-4; j_gene: TRBJ1-6; abundance: NA; len: 15; d_gene: NA; CDR3nt: TGTGCCAGCAGCAGACCAGGAGGATCTAATTCACCCCTCCACTTT; CDR3aa: CASSRPGGSNSPLHF
v_gene: TRBV6-7; j_gene: TRBJ2-2; abundance: NA; len: 14; d_gene: TRBD2; CDR3nt: TGTGCCAGCAGTTTAGCGGGGTTAACCGGGGAGCTGTTTTTT; CDR3aa: CASSLAGLTGELFF
v_gene: TRBV30; j_gene: TRBJ1-4; abundance: NA; len: 16; d_gene: NA; CDR3nt: TGTGCCTGGACCCCCGGGCAGGGAACAACTAATGAAAAACTGTTTTTT; CDR3aa: CAWTPGQGTTNEKLFF
v_gene: TRBV3-1/TRBV3-2; j_gene: TRBJ2-3; abundance: NA; len: 15; d_gene: TRBD2; CDR3nt: TGTGCCAGCAGCCAAGCGGGGGGGATCACAGATACGCAGTATTTT; CDR3aa: CASSQAGGITDTQYF
v_gene: TRBV5-1; j_gene: TRBJ1-1; abundance: NA; len: 18; d_gene: TRBD1; CDR3nt: TGCGCCAGCAGCTTCCCCGGGACAGGGGTCTCCATGAACACTGAAGCTTTCTTT; CDR3aa: CASSFPGTGVSMNTEAFF
v_gene: TRBV5-6; j_gene: TRBJ1-4; abundance: NA; len: 14; d_gene: TRBD1; CDR3nt: TGTGCCAGCAGCTTGGGGACAGGGGGGGAAAAACTGTTTTTT; CDR3aa: CASSLGTGGEKLFF
v_gene: TRBV6-5; j_gene: TRBJ2-3; abundance: NA; len: 15; d_gene: TRBD2; CDR3nt: TGTGCCAGCAGGATTAGCGGGGGTAGCACAGATACGCAGTATTTT; CDR3aa: CASRISGGSTDTQYF
v_gene: TRBV25-1; j_gene: TRBJ1-1; abundance: NA; len: 11; d_gene: TRBD1; CDR3nt: TGTGCCACCTCAGGGGGCACTGAAGCTTTCTTT; CDR3aa: CATSGGTEAFF